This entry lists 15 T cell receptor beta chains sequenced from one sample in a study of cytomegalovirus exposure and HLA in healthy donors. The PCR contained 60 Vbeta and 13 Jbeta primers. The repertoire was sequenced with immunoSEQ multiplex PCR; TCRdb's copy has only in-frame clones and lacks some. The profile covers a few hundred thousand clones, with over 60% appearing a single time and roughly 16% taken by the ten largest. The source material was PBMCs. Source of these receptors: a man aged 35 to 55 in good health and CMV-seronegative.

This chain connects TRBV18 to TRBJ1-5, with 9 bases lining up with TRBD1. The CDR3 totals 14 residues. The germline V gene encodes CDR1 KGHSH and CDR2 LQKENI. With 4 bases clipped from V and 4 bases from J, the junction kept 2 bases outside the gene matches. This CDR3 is CASSLGQGNQPQHF. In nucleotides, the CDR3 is TGTGCCAGCTCACTTGGACAGGGGAATCAGCCCCAGCATTTT.

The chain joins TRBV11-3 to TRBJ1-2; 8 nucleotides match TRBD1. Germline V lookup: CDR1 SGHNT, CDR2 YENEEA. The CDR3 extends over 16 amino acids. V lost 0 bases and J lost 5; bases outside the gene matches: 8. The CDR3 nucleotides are TGTGCCAGCAGCTTAGAGCCCGACAGGGGCGGATATGGCTACACCTTC. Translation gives CASSLEPDRGGYGYTF.

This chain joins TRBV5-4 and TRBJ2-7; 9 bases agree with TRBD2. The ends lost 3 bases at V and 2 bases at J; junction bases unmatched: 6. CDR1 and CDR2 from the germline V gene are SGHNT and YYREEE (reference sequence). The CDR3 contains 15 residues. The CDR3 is CASSSPLAGPYEQYF. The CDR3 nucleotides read TGTGCCAGCAGCTCGCCACTAGCGGGCCCCTACGAGCAGTACTTC.

The CDR3 sequence is CASSPSRLVREQFF. Here the CDR3 DNA reads TGTGCCAGCAGCCCTTCTCGACTAGTCCGGGAGCAGTTCTTC. The chain links TRBV7-2 to TRBJ2-1; D perhaps matches TRBD2 (6 bases). V gave up 5 bases and J gave up 10 bases, with 18 bases separating them. CDR3 length: 14 amino acids. CDR1 is SGHTA, CDR2 FQGNSA, per germline.

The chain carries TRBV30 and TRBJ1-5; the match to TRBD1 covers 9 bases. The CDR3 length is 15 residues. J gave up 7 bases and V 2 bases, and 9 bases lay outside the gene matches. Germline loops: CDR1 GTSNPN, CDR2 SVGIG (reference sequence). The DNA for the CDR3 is TGTGCCTGGAGTACGGGACAGGGACCGCACCAGCCCCAGCATTTT. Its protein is CAWSTGQGPHQPQHF.

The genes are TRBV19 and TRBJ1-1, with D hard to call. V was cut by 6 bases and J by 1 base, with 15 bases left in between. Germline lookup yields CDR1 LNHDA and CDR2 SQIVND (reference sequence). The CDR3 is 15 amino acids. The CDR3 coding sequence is TGTGCCAGTAGGCCCTCGCGCAGGCCGAACACTGAAGCTTTCTTT. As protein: CASRPSRRPNTEAFF.

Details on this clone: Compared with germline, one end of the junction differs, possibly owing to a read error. CDR3 residues: CASGQRLAGTVTGELFF. The CDR3, as DNA: TGTGCCAGCGGCCAGCGACTAGCGGGGACTGTCACCGGGGAGCTGTTTTTT. The gene calls are TRBV4-2 and TRBJ2-2, with 11 bases lining up with TRBD2. CDR1 and CDR2 (germline): LGHNA, YNFKEQ. The CDR3 runs to 17 residues.

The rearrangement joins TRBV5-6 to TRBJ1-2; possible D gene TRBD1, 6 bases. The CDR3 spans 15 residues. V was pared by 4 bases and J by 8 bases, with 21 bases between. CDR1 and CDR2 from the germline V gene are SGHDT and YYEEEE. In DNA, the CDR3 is TGTGCCAGCAGCCCAATAAAGGCGGGGGCATTGGGCTACACCTTC. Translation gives CASSPIKAGALGYTF.

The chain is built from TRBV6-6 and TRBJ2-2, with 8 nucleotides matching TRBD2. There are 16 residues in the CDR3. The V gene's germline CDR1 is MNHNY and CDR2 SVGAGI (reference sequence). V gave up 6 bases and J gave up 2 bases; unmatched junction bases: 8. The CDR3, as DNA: TGTGCCAGCAGCCTACCCGGGGGGGATAACACCGGGGAGCTGTTTTTT. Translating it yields CASSLPGGDNTGELFF.

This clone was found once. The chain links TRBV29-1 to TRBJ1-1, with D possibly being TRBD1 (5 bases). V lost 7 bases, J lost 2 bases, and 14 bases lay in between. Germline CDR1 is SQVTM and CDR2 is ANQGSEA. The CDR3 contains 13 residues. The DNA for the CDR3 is TGCAGCGCCGATGGGGGGTACAACACTGAAGCTTTCTTT. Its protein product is CSADGGYNTEAFF.

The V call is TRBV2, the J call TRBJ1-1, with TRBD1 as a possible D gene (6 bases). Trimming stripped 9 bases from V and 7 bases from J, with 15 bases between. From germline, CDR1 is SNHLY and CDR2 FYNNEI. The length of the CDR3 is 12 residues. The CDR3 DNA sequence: TGTGCCAGAAAGGGGGTTAGAGGTGAAGCTTTCTTT. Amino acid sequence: CARKGVRGEAFF.

CDR3 DNA: TGTGCCAGCAGTTTGGAGTTTTGGAGCAATCAGCCCCAGCATTTT. Encoded protein: CASSLEFWSNQPQHF. V is TRBV27 and J is TRBJ1-5, with D uncertain. CDR1 MNHEY and CDR2 SMNVEV come from the germline V gene (reference sequence). The CDR3 has 15 amino acids. V lost 3 bases and J 1 base, leaving 10 bases between the germline ends.

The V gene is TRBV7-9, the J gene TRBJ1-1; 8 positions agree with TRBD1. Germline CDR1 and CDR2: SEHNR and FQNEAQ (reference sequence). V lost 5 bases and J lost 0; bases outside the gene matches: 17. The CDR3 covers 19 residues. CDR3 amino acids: CASSVTGGFAQGVNTEAFF. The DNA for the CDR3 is TGTGCCAGCAGCGTCACAGGGGGTTTTGCACAGGGGGTGAACACTGAAGCTTTCTTT.

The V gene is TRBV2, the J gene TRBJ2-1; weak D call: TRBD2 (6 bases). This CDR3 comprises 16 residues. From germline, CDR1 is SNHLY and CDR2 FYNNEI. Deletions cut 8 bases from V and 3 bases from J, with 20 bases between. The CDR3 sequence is CASQQSGERIYNEQFF. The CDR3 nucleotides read TGTGCCAGCCAGCAGTCGGGGGAGCGGATCTACAATGAGCAGTTCTTC.

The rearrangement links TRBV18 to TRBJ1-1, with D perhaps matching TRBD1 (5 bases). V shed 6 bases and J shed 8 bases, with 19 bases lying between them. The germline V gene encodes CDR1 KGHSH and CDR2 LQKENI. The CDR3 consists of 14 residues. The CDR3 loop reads CASSTAMTPGEAFF. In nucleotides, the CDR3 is TGTGCCAGCTCGACTGCTATGACCCCAGGGGAAGCTTTCTTT.